The rows below give T cell receptor beta chains drawn from one sample of a study of blood T cells in healthy people across ages. A single record per CDR3 protein comes from TCRdb applying MiXCR to the 5' RACE reads. The sample includes about 800,000 distinct CDR3 sequences, about 25% of them seen just once. The same sample was also used in a study of T cells of mothers and their children.

The sample taken for sequencing was blood. These receptors all stem from a boy younger than 18 in good health. Both conserved end residues are part of each CDR3.

V,CDR3
TRBV6-2/TRBV6-3,CASSKSRDTQYF
TRBV20-1,CSARAIYQGAPDTQYF
TRBV29-1,CSVEGDRGRETQYF
TRBV7-9,CASSLGDTASHEQYF
TRBV29-1,CSVEAPREVIDEQFF
TRBV7-6,CASSLSLRGALNTEAFF
TRBV28,CASSLLGRSEAFF
TRBV3-1,CASSQATSGRGETQYF
TRBV29-1,CSVAIGDRGHGEQFF
TRBV20-1,CSARASGRNQETQYF
TRBV4-3,CASSQDYGGGGYSPLHF
TRBV27,CASGGQRGAGELFF
TRBV12-3/TRBV12-4,CASSRTDRGKTQYF
TRBV11-2,CASSSAQGAIFNEQYF
TRBV29-1,CSVLAAVDTQYF
TRBV3-1,CASSQDPRKDRINEKLFF
TRBV9,CASSPPSRQNTGELFF
TRBV9,CASSVEVSSYGYTF
TRBV3-1,CASNLRDSYQETQYF
TRBV18,CASSRGLAGASTDTQYF
TRBV6-2/TRBV6-3,CASDTSGSWSETQYF
TRBV29-1,CSVESGHNNYGYTF
TRBV4-1,CASGQALGNIQYF
TRBV12-3/TRBV12-4,CASTIAGEEETQYF
TRBV20-1,CSARDRDQGYEQYF
TRBV30,CAWSVTPPRSGYTF
TRBV20-1,CSAIYPWEGTDTQYF
TRBV6-2/TRBV6-3,CASSTGRRLHSPLHF
TRBV14,CASSQAGISYEQYF
TRBV6-5,CASRGVTEAFF
TRBV6-1,CASNPPGRGANVLTF
TRBV12-3/TRBV12-4,CASSEWGASGNQPQHF
TRBV7-9,CASSSGTVLSYEQYF
TRBV6-5,CASRQGADGDEQFF
TRBV4-3,CASSRSSGSINEQYF
TRBV7-9,CASSLAKTDTQYF
TRBV5-1,CASSDGLDGSYNEQFF
TRBV20-1,CSANTLTGGSNEQFF
TRBV24-1,CATMPAGLQETQYF
TRBV5-1,CASSLAETKGGEQYF